Below are 30 T cell receptor beta chains sequenced from a single sample in a study of technical replicates of blood from a handful of donors. TCRdb keeps only in-frame clones here, not all; method: immunoSEQ multiplex PCR. This table holds 40,000 to 55,000 clones, 90% to 96% found once. The specimen sequenced was T cells isolated from PBMCs. The receptors come from a human donor in good health.

The DNA for the CDR3 is TGTGCCAGCAGCAGGGCTTGGGGCGGAGACAAAAACATTCAGTACTTC. This encodes CASSRAWGGDKNIQYF. The V and J genes are TRBV21-1 and TRBJ2-4; TRBD1, as called in the table, went unchecked against the DNA. TRBV21-1 is a documented pseudogene. The CDR3 loop spans 16 amino acids.

The rearrangement links TRBV1 to TRBJ2-7; TRBD1 reflects the table's D call only, with no check against the DNA. TRBV1 is a pseudogene. This CDR3 contains 17 residues. This CDR3 reads CTSSQDAKTGYHYEQYF. The CDR3 nucleotides read TGCACCAGCAGCCAAGATGCAAAGACAGGCTACCACTACGAGCAGTACTTC.

This chain uses TRBV25-1 with TRBJ1-1; the D is unclear. The V end was cut by 2 bases, the J end by 3 bases, with 7 bases between. Germline CDR1 MGHDK, CDR2 SYGVNS. The CDR3 consists of 13 residues. Here the CDR3 reads CASSEGRYTEAFF. DNA for the CDR3: TGTGCCAGCAGTGAAGGTCGGTACACTGAAGCTTTCTTT.

CDR3 loop: CAFRTESSYEQYF. CDR3 sequence (DNA): TGTGCCTTTAGGACAGAGAGCTCCTACGAGCAGTACTTC. V is TRBV10-3 and J is TRBJ2-7, with D maybe TRBD1 (6 bases). The CDR3 covers 13 residues. V was pared by 11 bases and J by 0 bases, with 14 bases between. Germline V gene sequence: CDR1 ENHRY, CDR2 SYGVKD.

The chain is built from TRBV5-1 and TRBJ2-7, with 9 bases identical to TRBD1. Germline V CDR1 and CDR2: SGHRS, YFSETQ. Trimming cost V 4 bases and J 3 bases; bases outside gene matches: 5. The CDR3 runs to 14 residues. In nucleotides, the CDR3 is TGCGCCAGCAGCAGCCGGGACAGGGTCTACGAGCAGTACTTC. It translates to CASSSRDRVYEQYF.

The chain combines TRBV7-2 with TRBJ2-7; 7 nucleotides line up with TRBD1. Germline trimming cut 6 bases from V and 1 base from J; bases unmatched to any gene: 9. The length of the CDR3 is 15 residues. CDR1 and CDR2 (germline): SGHTA, FQGNSA. CDR3 nucleotides: TGTGCCAGCAGTTATAGGGGGACAGCTTCCTACGAGCAGTACTTC. Amino acids: CASSYRGTASYEQYF.

This chain connects TRBV9 to TRBJ2-7, with TRBD1 as a possible D gene (7 bases). CDR1 is SGDLS and CDR2 is YYNGEE in the germline V gene. Deletions cut 4 bases from V and 2 bases from J, with 16 bases between. The CDR3 sequence is 15 residues long. The CDR3 is CASSQGDLLPYEQYF. The CDR3 region has the DNA TGTGCCAGCAGCCAGGGGGACTTATTACCCTACGAGCAGTACTTC.

V usage is TRBV11-1 and J usage is TRBJ2-1, with D possibly matching TRBD2 (6 bases). Trimming took off 1 base at V and 7 bases at J, with 14 bases between the two ends. CDR1 and CDR2 from the germline V gene are SGHAT and FQDESV (reference sequence). The CDR3 runs to 15 residues. For the CDR3, the DNA is TGTGCCAGCAGCTTAGGGAGGGCGATACAGAATGAGCAGTTCTTC. This translates into CASSLGRAIQNEQFF. Looking up the rest from reference TRBV11-1 and TRBJ2-1 gives the full variable domain: EAEVAQSPRYKITEKSQAVAFWCDPISGHATLYWYRQILGQGPELLVQFQDESVVDDSQLPKDRFSAERLKGVDSTLKIQPAELGDSAMYLCASSLGRAIQNEQFFGPGTRLTVL.

The V call is TRBV27, the J call TRBJ2-5, with D maybe TRBD1 (6 bases). This CDR3 spans 16 amino acids. The germline V and J ends were trimmed by 0 bases and 1 base, with 12 bases remaining between them. Germline V gives CDR1 MNHEY, CDR2 SMNVEV (reference sequence). CDR3 DNA sequence: TGTGCCAGCAGTTTATCGAAGGGGACACCCCAAGAGACCCAGTACTTC. This gives the protein CASSLSKGTPQETQYF.

The gene calls are TRBV30 and TRBJ1-5; tentatively, D is TRBD1 (6 bases). Germline CDR1 GTSNPN, CDR2 SVGIG (reference sequence). V lost 4 bases and J 5 bases, leaving 12 bases between the germline ends. The CDR3 loop spans 13 amino acids. CDR3 sequence reads: CAWTQRQDQPQHF. CDR3 DNA: TGTGCCTGGACCCAAAGACAGGATCAGCCCCAGCATTTT.

The genes are TRBV9 and TRBJ2-3; 12 bases align to TRBD2. CDR1 SGDLS and CDR2 YYNGEE come from the germline V gene. CDR3 length: 16 amino acids. V shed 4 bases and J 4 bases; nucleotides not matched to a gene: 7. The CDR3 DNA reads TGTGCCAGCAGCTTTCTGACTAGCGGGAGTCCAGATACGCAGTATTTT. It codes for CASSFLTSGSPDTQYF. Complete variable domain (other parts from reference TRBV9 and TRBJ2-3): DSGVTQTPKHLITATGQRVTLRCSPRSGDLSVYWYQQSLDQGLQFLIQYYNGEERAKGNILERFSAQQFPDLHSELNLSSLELGDSALYFCASSFLTSGSPDTQYFGPGTRLTVL.

This chain joins TRBV18 and TRBJ1-3, with D maybe TRBD1 (5 bases). The CDR3 loop spans 15 amino acids. CDR1 and CDR2 (germline): KGHSH, LQKENI. Trimming cost V 6 bases and J 4 bases, with 16 bases left between them. The CDR3 region has the DNA TGTGCCAGCTCCGACCAGGGATCTGCCGGAAACACCATATATTTT. This sequence encodes CASSDQGSAGNTIYF.

The genes are TRBV5-1 and TRBJ2-1, with D possibly matching TRBD2 (6 bases). This CDR3 has 13 residues. Trimming cost V 0 bases and J 6 bases, with 7 bases left between them. Germline CDR1 reads SGHRS; CDR2 reads YFSETQ. The CDR3: CASSLVGSNEQFF. CDR3 coding DNA: TGCGCCAGCAGCTTGGTCGGGAGCAATGAGCAGTTCTTC.

This chain links TRBV4-1 with TRBJ2-7; 10 nucleotides line up with TRBD2. J lost 4 bases, V lost 1 base, and 1 base had no gene match. This CDR3 has 14 amino acids. Germline CDR1 reads MGHRA; CDR2 reads YSYEKL. DNA for the CDR3: TGCGCCAGCAGCCAAGGACTAGCGGGTTACGAGCAGTACTTC. It translates to CASSQGLAGYEQYF.

CDR3 region: CASSSELAGTYNEQFF. The CDR3, as DNA: TGCGCCAGCAGCTCCGAACTAGCGGGGACCTACAATGAGCAGTTCTTC. The chain employs TRBV5-1 and TRBJ2-1; 10 nucleotides agree with TRBD2. In germline, CDR1 is SGHRS, CDR2 YFSETQ. This CDR3 is built from 16 residues. V was pared by 3 bases and J by 2 bases, with 5 bases of the junction left unmatched.

CDR3 in DNA: TGTGCCAGCAGCCGGGAGGGTGGGGACACTGAAGCTTTCTTT. Translating gives CASSREGGDTEAFF. V gene TRBV4-2 combines with J gene TRBJ1-1; D gene unclear. Germline V gives CDR1 LGHNA, CDR2 YNFKEQ. The CDR3 contains 14 residues. Deletions cut 4 bases from V and 3 bases from J, with 12 bases between.

The V gene is TRBV19, the J gene TRBJ1-3; 8 nucleotides line up with TRBD1. The V segment lost 4 bases and the J segment 2 bases; nucleotides outside the gene matches: 16. In germline, CDR1 is LNHDA, CDR2 SQIVND (reference sequence). This CDR3 spans 19 amino acids. In DNA form, the CDR3 reads TGTGCCAGTAGTACCGCCCGGACAGGGCCCAGGGGCCCTGGAAACACCATATATTTT. It codes for CASSTARTGPRGPGNTIYF. Complete variable domain (other parts from reference TRBV19 and TRBJ1-3): DGGITQSPKYLFRKEGQNVTLSCEQNLNHDAMYWYRQDPGQGLRLIYYSQIVNDFQKGDIAEGYSVSREKKESFPLTVTSAQKNPTAFYLCASSTARTGPRGPGNTIYFGEGSWLTVV.

Only one count was recorded for this clone. This CDR3 is CASSVLSGKADEQFF. CDR3 DNA: TGTGCCAGCAGTGTTTTGTCGGGAAAGGCAGATGAGCAGTTCTTC. The chain carries TRBV2 and TRBJ2-1; possible D gene TRBD2, 5 bases. The V and J ends lost 4 bases and 8 bases respectively, with 18 bases between them. Germline V gene lookup returns CDR1 SNHLY and CDR2 FYNNEI. CDR3 length: 15 residues.

The chain is built from TRBV19 and TRBJ1-2; D is uncertain. Germline loops: CDR1 LNHDA, CDR2 SQIVND (reference sequence). CDR3 size: 15 residues. Trimming removed 5 bases at V and 3 bases at J, with 16 bases between. CDR3 in DNA: TGTGCCAGTAGTGTTGGACCCTCCGGGGACTATGGCTACACCTTC. Its translation is CASSVGPSGDYGYTF.

The rearrangement uses TRBV30 and TRBJ2-2, with D unresolved. The germline CDR1 and CDR2 sequences are GTSNPN and SVGIG (reference sequence). This CDR3 contains 14 residues. The CDR3 nucleotides are TGTGCTGTCCATGCTAAAGCGAACACCGGGGAGCTGTTTTTT. This gives the protein CAVHAKANTGELFF.

The rearrangement uses TRBV5-4 and TRBJ2-5; D gene uncertain. V lost 1 base and J 3 bases, leaving 10 bases between the germline ends. The germline CDR1 and CDR2 sequences are SGHNT and YYREEE (reference sequence). The CDR3 totals 14 residues. As DNA, the CDR3 is TGTGCCAGCAGCTTGCAGGCTCGCGAAGAGACCCAGTACTTC. It encodes CASSLQAREETQYF.

V gene TRBV4-1 combines with J gene TRBJ2-5; 9 bases line up with TRBD1. V was pared by 0 bases and J by 5 bases, with 4 bases of the junction left unmatched. Germline V gene sequence: CDR1 MGHRA, CDR2 YSYEKL. CDR3 size: 15 residues. CDR3 sequence (DNA): TGCGCCAGCAGCCAAGATAGGGACAGGGTTGAGACCCAGTACTTC. It codes for CASSQDRDRVETQYF.

This clone was seen a handful of times. The gene calls are TRBV25-1 and TRBJ1-2, with D perhaps TRBD1 (5 bases). The CDR3 is 11 amino acids. Looked up from germline, CDR1 is MGHDK and CDR2 is SYGVNS. V was cut by 6 bases and J by 8 bases, with 10 bases left in between. The CDR3 DNA is TGTGCCAGCAGCAGGGAAGACGGCTACACCTTC. Encoded protein: CASSREDGYTF.

V gene TRBV7-6 combines with J gene TRBJ2-7; 8 bases are a match to TRBD2. The V gene's germline CDR1 is SGHVS and CDR2 FNYEAQ. V lost 1 base, J lost 7 bases, and 6 bases stayed unmatched. The CDR3 loop spans 14 amino acids. CDR3 in amino acids: CASSLVPSGCEQYF. CDR3 in DNA: TGTGCCAGCAGCTTAGTGCCTAGCGGGTGTGAGCAGTACTTC.

This clone was counted a single time. The chain employs TRBV2 and TRBJ2-7; 9 bases are a match to TRBD2. Trimming removed 8 bases from V and 4 bases from J; junction bases left unmatched: 6. Looked up from germline, CDR1 is SNHLY and CDR2 is FYNNEI. The CDR3 length is 13 residues. CDR3 residues: CASDSGRPYEQYF. As DNA, the CDR3 is TGTGCCAGCGATAGCGGGAGACCTTACGAGCAGTACTTC.

In regard to this clone: An end of the junction does not agree with germline; a read error may underlie this. The chain combines TRBV6-1 with TRBJ2-5; the D is unclear. The CDR3 length is 16 residues. Germline CDR1 is MNHNS and CDR2 is SASEGT. The CDR3 protein is CASTEVGTFYKETQYF. Written as DNA, the CDR3 is TGTGCCAGCACTGAAGTGGGCACCTTCTACAAAGAGACCCAGTACTTC.

The rearrangement links TRBV4-1 to TRBJ1-1; TRBD1 aligns across 8 bases. CDR3 length: 14 amino acids. The V gene end was trimmed by 2 bases and the J gene end by 4 bases; junction bases not matched to a gene: 3. Germline V gene lookup returns CDR1 MGHRA and CDR2 YSYEKL. The CDR3 nucleotides are TGCGCCAGCAGCCAACAGGGGGCTTTCACTGAAGCTTTCTTT. It codes for CASSQQGAFTEAFF.

The rearrangement uses TRBV7-9 and TRBJ2-3; 7 positions match TRBD2. With V trimmed by 5 bases and J by 7 bases, 12 bases remained unmatched. CDR3 size: 15 residues. The germline CDR1 and CDR2 sequences are SEHNR and FQNEAQ (reference sequence). CDR3 bases: TGTGCCAGCAGCCCTTCTGCGGGAGAATGGAATACGCAGTATTTT. This sequence encodes CASSPSAGEWNTQYF.

V is TRBV7-6 and J is TRBJ2-7; a possible D gene is TRBD2 (6 bases). This CDR3 region has 14 residues. The V and J ends lost 2 bases and 4 bases respectively, with 12 bases between them. Germline V gene lookup returns CDR1 SGHVS and CDR2 FNYEAQ. CDR3 amino acids: CASSLRESSYEQYF. The CDR3 nucleotides are TGTGCCAGCAGCTTACGGGAGTCGAGTTACGAGCAGTACTTC.

This rearrangement joins TRBV9 to TRBJ2-2; D unresolved. The CDR3 has 16 residues. Germline V gene lookup returns CDR1 SGDLS and CDR2 YYNGEE. V lost 0 bases to trimming and J lost 4 bases, with 13 bases between them. The CDR3 DNA sequence: TGTGCCAGCAGCGTAGATCCAGGCTCAGGCACCGGGGAGCTGTTTTTT. As protein: CASSVDPGSGTGELFF.